A selection of T cell receptor beta chains follows, all from one sample in a study of CD8 T cells in ankylosing spondylitis. TCRdb itself ran the 5' RACE reads through MiXCR, one entry per CDR3 protein. The data hold under 200,000 distinct CDR3 sequences, with approximately 10% observed a single time. The sequencing input was blood, either unsorted or a sorted T cell fraction (not recorded which). These receptors originate from a male donor with ankylosing spondylitis or in good health (not recorded which). Each CDR3 is given with its conserved first and last residue. D genes are given only for firm matches. Where a row states a size, it is once, few, many or the class of an expanded clone; other rows omit it.

D gene | J gene | V gene | clone size | CDR3 protein | CDR3 DNA
NA | TRBJ2-3 | TRBV5-6 | many | CASSLDNPDTQYF | TGTGCCAGCAGCTTGGATAACCCAGATACGCAGTATTTT
NA | TRBJ2-6 | TRBV29-1 | few | CSVDGGDLLYSGANVLTF | TGCAGCGTTGACGGGGGTGATCTCTTATACTCTGGGGCCAACGTCCTGACTTTC
TRBD1 | TRBJ1-2 | TRBV29-1 | NA | CSVDRGNYGYTF | TGCAGCGTTGACAGGGGGAATTATGGCTACACCTTC
TRBD1 | TRBJ1-2 | TRBV6-1 | few | CASPNRGRYDGYTF | TGTGCCAGCCCCAACAGGGGGCGATACGACGGCTACACCTTC
NA | TRBJ1-1 | TRBV6-5 | many | CASSSPRQAFF | TGTGCCAGCAGTTCCCCGCGACAAGCTTTCTTT
NA | TRBJ2-7 | TRBV20-1 | many | CSARAPAESSYEQYF | TGCAGTGCTAGAGCCCCTGCGGAGAGCTCCTACGAGCAGTACTTC
TRBD1 | TRBJ1-1 | TRBV7-2 | few | CASSLAWTGSNQAFF | TGTGCCAGCAGCTTAGCTTGGACAGGGAGTAATCAAGCTTTCTTT
NA | TRBJ2-5 | TRBV6-5 | many | CASSASSETQYF | TGTGCCAGCAGTGCTAGCAGTGAGACCCAGTACTTC
TRBD2 | TRBJ2-4 | TRBV5-1 | few | CASSLGLADPLAKNIQYF | TGCGCCAGCAGCTTGGGACTAGCGGATCCTCTAGCCAAAAACATTCAGTACTTC
NA | TRBJ1-3 | TRBV20-1 | few | CSAGDSRDVFNTIYF | TGCAGTGCCGGGGACTCCAGGGATGTTTTCAACACCATATATTTT
TRBD2 | TRBJ2-1 | TRBV30 | few | CAWSVRGDEQFF | TGTGCCTGGAGTGTGCGGGGGGATGAGCAGTTCTTC
TRBD1 | TRBJ1-2 | TRBV19 | NA | CASSSTGGANYGYTF | TGTGCCAGTAGTTCAACAGGGGGCGCCAACTATGGCTACACCTTC
NA | TRBJ2-7 | TRBV2 | NA | CASKRTFLYEQYF | TGTGCCAGCAAAAGGACCTTCCTCTACGAGCAGTACTTC
TRBD1 | TRBJ2-1 | TRBV27 | many | CASTMQRQGSVEQFF | TGTGCCAGCACCATGCAGCGACAGGGGAGCGTGGAGCAGTTCTTC
NA | TRBJ2-1 | TRBV10-3 | many | CAISDLDEQFF | TGTGCCATCAGTGACTTGGACGAGCAGTTCTTC
NA | TRBJ2-7 | TRBV10-1 | many | CASSESSAGYEQYF | TGCGCCAGCAGTGAGTCGAGTGCAGGGTACGAGCAGTACTTC
NA | TRBJ2-5 | TRBV10-3 | few | CAVGETQYF | TGTGCCGTCGGAGAGACCCAGTACTTC
NA | TRBJ2-5 | TRBV5-1 | many | CASSLLPQETQYF | TGCGCCAGCAGCTTGTTGCCCCAGGAGACCCAGTACTTC
NA | TRBJ2-1 | TRBV5-5 | many | CAGGETGSSYNEQFF | TGTGCCGGAGGGGAGACTGGAAGCTCCTACAATGAGCAGTTCTTC
NA | TRBJ2-1 | TRBV29-1 | many | CSVEWVVNEQFF | TGCAGCGTTGAATGGGTGGTCAATGAGCAGTTCTTC
NA | TRBJ2-1 | TRBV6-2/TRBV6-3 | NA | CASSYKIVGALGYNEQFF | TGTGCCAGCAGTTACAAAATTGTCGGAGCCCTGGGCTACAATGAGCAGTTCTTC
NA | TRBJ2-3 | TRBV5-1 | many | CASSLEARGGTDTQYF | TGCGCCAGCAGCTTGGAGGCTAGGGGAGGAACAGATACGCAGTATTTT
NA | TRBJ2-7 | TRBV19 | few | CASSMGRINEQYF | TGTGCCAGTAGTATGGGCAGGATAAACGAGCAGTACTTC
NA | TRBJ2-1 | TRBV6-5 | many | CASSYGDNEQFF | TGTGCCAGCAGTTACGGGGACAATGAGCAGTTCTTC
NA | TRBJ1-1 | TRBV10-3 | NA | CAIGKGVNTEAFF | TGTGCCATCGGAAAAGGGGTGAACACTGAAGCTTTCTTT
NA | TRBJ2-7 | TRBV10-3 | many | CAIRGNGQGSYEQYF | TGTGCCATCCGGGGGAATGGGCAGGGGTCCTACGAGCAGTACTTC
NA | TRBJ1-3 | TRBV13 | many | CASSFETGRNTIYF | TGTGCCAGCAGCTTTGAGACAGGCCGAAACACCATATATTTT
NA | TRBJ1-1 | TRBV3-1 | many | CASSQDGANTEAFF | TGTGCCAGCAGCCAAGATGGTGCGAACACTGAAGCTTTCTTT
NA | TRBJ2-3 | TRBV5-6 | many | CASSFSRADTQYF | TGTGCCAGCAGCTTCTCTAGGGCAGATACGCAGTATTTT
NA | TRBJ2-1 | TRBV3-1 | many | CASSRAGDEQFF | TGTGCCAGCAGCAGGGCTGGCGATGAGCAGTTCTTC
NA | TRBJ1-2 | TRBV12-3/TRBV12-4 | NA | CASSISSVQGYTF | TGTGCCAGCAGTATATCGTCTGTCCAGGGCTACACCTTC
NA | TRBJ2-7 | TRBV10-2 | many | CASSPRGEQYF | TGCGCCAGCAGTCCCCGAGGGGAGCAGTACTTC